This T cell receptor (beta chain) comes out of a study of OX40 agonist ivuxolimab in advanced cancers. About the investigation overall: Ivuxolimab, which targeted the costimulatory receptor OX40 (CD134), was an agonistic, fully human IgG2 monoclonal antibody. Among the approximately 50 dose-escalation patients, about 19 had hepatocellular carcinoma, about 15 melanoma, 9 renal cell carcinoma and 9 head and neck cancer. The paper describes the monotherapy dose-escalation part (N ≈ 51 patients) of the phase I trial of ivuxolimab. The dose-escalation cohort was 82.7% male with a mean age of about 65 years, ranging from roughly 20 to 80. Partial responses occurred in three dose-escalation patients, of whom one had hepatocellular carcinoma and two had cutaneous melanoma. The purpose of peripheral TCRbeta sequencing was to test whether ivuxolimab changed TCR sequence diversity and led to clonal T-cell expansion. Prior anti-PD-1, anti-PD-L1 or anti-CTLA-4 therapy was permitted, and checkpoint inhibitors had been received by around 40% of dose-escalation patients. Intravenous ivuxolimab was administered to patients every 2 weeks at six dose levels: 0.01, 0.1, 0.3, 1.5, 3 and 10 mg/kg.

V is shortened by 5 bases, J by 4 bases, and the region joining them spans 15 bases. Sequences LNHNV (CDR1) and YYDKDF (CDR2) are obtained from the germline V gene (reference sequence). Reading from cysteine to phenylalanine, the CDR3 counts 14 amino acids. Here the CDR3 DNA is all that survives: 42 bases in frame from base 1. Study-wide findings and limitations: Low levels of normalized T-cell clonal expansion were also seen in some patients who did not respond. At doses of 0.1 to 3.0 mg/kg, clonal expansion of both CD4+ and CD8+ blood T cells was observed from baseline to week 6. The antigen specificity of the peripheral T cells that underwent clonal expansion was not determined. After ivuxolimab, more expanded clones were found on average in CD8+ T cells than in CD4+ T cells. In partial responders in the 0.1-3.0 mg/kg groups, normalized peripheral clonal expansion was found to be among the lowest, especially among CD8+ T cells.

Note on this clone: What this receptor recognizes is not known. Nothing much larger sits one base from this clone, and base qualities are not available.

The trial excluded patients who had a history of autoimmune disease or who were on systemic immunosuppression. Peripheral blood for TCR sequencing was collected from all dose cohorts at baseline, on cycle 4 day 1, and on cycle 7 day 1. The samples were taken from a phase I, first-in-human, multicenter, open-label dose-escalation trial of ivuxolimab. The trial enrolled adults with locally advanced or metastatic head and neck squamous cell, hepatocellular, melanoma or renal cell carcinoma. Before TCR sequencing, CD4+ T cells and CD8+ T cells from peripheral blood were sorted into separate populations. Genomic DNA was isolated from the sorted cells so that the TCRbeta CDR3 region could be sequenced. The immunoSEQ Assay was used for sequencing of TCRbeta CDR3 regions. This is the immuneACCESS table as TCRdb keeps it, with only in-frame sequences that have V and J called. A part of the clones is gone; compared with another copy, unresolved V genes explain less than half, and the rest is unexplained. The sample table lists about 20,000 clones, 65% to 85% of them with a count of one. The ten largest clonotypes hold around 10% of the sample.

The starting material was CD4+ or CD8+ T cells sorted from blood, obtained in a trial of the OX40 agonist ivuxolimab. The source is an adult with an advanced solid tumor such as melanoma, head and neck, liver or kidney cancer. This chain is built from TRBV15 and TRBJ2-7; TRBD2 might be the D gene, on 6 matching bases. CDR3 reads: CATSESRDSYEQYF. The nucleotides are TGTGCCACCAGCGAGTCCCGGGACTCATACGAGCAGTACTTC.